This entry is about one T cell receptor (beta chain). In germline, CDR1 is MGHDK, CDR2 SYGVNS. V lost 1 base and J 2 bases, leaving 17 bases between the germline ends. CDR3 size: 17 residues. This table comes from immunoSEQ multiplex PCR, and its TCRdb copy is limited to in-frame clones, with some not included. The table includes 1,500,000 or so clones, 98% detected once. This sample was included in a study of shared clonotypes between healthy human individuals. Sequenced material: naive CD4+ T cells sorted from blood. As to subset: CD45RA+ positively selected. This receptor was taken from a man between 25 and 39 years old in good health. The chain combines TRBV25-1 with TRBJ1-2; no firm D call. The CDR3 nucleotides are TGTGCCAGCAGTGAATTAGGAGGCGGGATTCCCAACTATGGCTACACCTTC. Protein product: CASSELGGGIPNYGYTF.